This passage covers 16 T cell receptor beta chains from one sample sequenced in a study of T cell responses to AZD1222 COVID-19 vaccine (dated by TCRdb to about 2021). This sample's time point label indicates: baseline before first vaccination. Libraries came from the immunoSEQ multiplex PCR assay. The table comes from immuneACCESS by way of TCRdb, which keeps in-frame sequences with V and J called. Part of the clones is missing from these tables; in studies checked, under half for an unresolved V gene and the rest for unknown reasons. Within this sample are approximately 190,000 clones, with approximately 92% of them counted one time only. The ten largest clones represent roughly 1.3% of the sample. The input for sequencing was peripheral blood, taken on day 0 of AZD1222 vaccination. Every receptor here comes from an adult in good health.

This chain uses TRBV28 with TRBJ2-5, with D perhaps given as TRBD1 or TRBD2 (5 bases each). This CDR3 spans 14 amino acids. Trimming cost V 0 bases and J 7 bases, with 12 bases left between them. Germline assignment: CDR1 MDHEN and CDR2 SYDVKM. CDR3 nucleotides: TGTGCCAGCAGTTTATGGGAGCTTGGGGGGACCCAGTACTTC. Translating it yields CASSLWELGGTQYF.

This chain's CDR3 is CASSIVGGGVTDTQYF. CDR3 coding DNA: TGTGCCAGTAGTATAGTCGGAGGGGGCGTCACAGATACGCAGTATTTT. The chain joins TRBV19 to TRBJ2-3; a possible D gene is TRBD1 (7 bases). V lost 1 base, J lost 2 bases, and 13 bases lay in between. Germline CDR1 reads LNHDA; CDR2 reads SQIVND (reference sequence). The CDR3 extends over 16 amino acids.

V and J are TRBV5-1 and TRBJ2-5, with 10 positions matching TRBD1. V gave up 4 bases and J gave up 5 bases; unmatched junction bases: 14. CDR1 is SGHRS, CDR2 YFSETQ, per germline. CDR3 length: 17 amino acids. The chain's CDR3 is CASSPFRPDRGRETQYF. The CDR3 nucleotides read TGCGCCAGCAGCCCCTTCAGGCCGGACAGGGGGAGGGAGACCCAGTACTTC.

This clone was found once. J is TRBJ2-1 and V is TRBV7-8; 12 bases align to TRBD2. The CDR3 totals 15 residues. Germline CDR1 is SGHVS and CDR2 is FQNEAQ. Trimming took 4 bases from V and 4 from J; bases not matched to a gene: 2. CDR3 residues: CASSSGLAGYNEQFF. The CDR3 bases are TGTGCCAGCAGCTCCGGACTAGCGGGATACAATGAGCAGTTCTTC.

This clone was seen a single time. As DNA, the CDR3 is TGTGCCACCAGCAGAGATCGACGGCCCCAGCCCCAGCATTTT. This encodes CATSRDRRPQPQHF. The chain recombines TRBV15 with TRBJ1-5; the D is unclear. Trimming removed 0 bases from V and 7 bases from J, with 10 bases in between. The CDR3 has 14 amino acids. The germline gives CDR1 LNHNV, CDR2 YYDKDF (reference sequence).

The chain carries TRBV2 and TRBJ1-1, with D perhaps matching TRBD1 (5 bases). The ends were cut back, 7 bases at V and 5 bases at J, with 14 bases in the middle. CDR3 length: 13 amino acids. Germline-derived CDR1 and CDR2 are SNHLY and FYNNEI. The CDR3 sequence: CASNIRDGTEAFF. The CDR3 DNA is TGTGCCAGCAACATCAGGGATGGGACTGAAGCTTTCTTT.

This chain joins TRBV28 and TRBJ2-2; TRBD2 aligns across 7 bases. The CDR3 runs to 14 residues. Trimming cost V 6 bases and J 0 bases; bases outside gene matches: 1. Looked up from germline, CDR1 is MDHEN and CDR2 is SYDVKM. The CDR3 sequence is CASRGGTNTGELFF. DNA for the CDR3: TGTGCCAGCAGGGGGGGGACGAACACCGGGGAGCTGTTTTTT.

CDR3: CASSDLGNQPQHF. In nucleotides, the CDR3 is TGTGCCAGCAGTGACCTGGGAAATCAGCCCCAGCATTTT. V and J are TRBV2 and TRBJ1-5; D not resolved. The CDR3 sequence is 13 residues long. Trimming took 3 bases from V and 4 from J, leaving 7 bases between them. The germline V gene encodes CDR1 SNHLY and CDR2 FYNNEI.

This chain links TRBV6-2 or TRBV6-3 with TRBJ1-5, with D perhaps matching TRBD1 (5 bases). CDR1 is MNHEY, CDR2 SVGEGT, per germline. Deletions cut 4 bases from V and 1 base from J, with 23 bases between. This CDR3 is 19 amino acids long. This CDR3 reads CASSFPPGLNLRSNQPQHF. CDR3 in DNA: TGTGCCAGCAGTTTCCCACCGGGACTAAACCTGCGGAGCAATCAGCCCCAGCATTTT.

This clone was seen a few times. The chain joins TRBV5-1 to TRBJ1-2, with 8 bases aligning to TRBD1. Germline assignment: CDR1 SGHRS and CDR2 YFSETQ. J gave up 7 bases and V 0 bases, and 2 bases lay outside the gene matches. This CDR3 has 13 residues. CDR3 nucleotides: TGCGCCAGCAGCTTGGGGACAGGGCTTGGCTACACCTTC. This sequence encodes CASSLGTGLGYTF.

This clone came up a few times. This chain connects TRBV5-6 to TRBJ2-7, with D possibly matching TRBD2 (6 bases). V lost 4 bases and J lost 4, with 18 bases in between. Germline V gene lookup returns CDR1 SGHDT and CDR2 YYEEEE. CDR3 size: 15 residues. CDR3 in amino acids: CASSRGGGGRYEQYF. The DNA of the CDR3 is TGTGCCAGCAGCCGGGGCGGCGGAGGGAGGTACGAGCAGTACTTC. The whole variable domain, filled in from reference TRBV5-6 and TRBJ2-7, reads DAGVTQSPTHLIKTRGQQVTLRCSPKSGHDTVSWYQQALGQGPQFIFQYYEEEERQRGNFPDRFSGHQFPNYSSELNVNALLLGDSALYLCASSRGGGGRYEQYFGPGTRLTVT.

The rearrangement joins TRBV29-1 to TRBJ1-2, with TRBD1 matching 7 bases. The V segment lost 7 bases and the J segment 7 bases; nucleotides outside the gene matches: 18. This CDR3 spans 15 amino acids. Germline V CDR1 and CDR2: SQVTM, ANQGSEA. CDR3 coding DNA: TGCAGCGCGACGGGTAACAGGGGCGTGAGAGGTGGCTACACCTTC. The encoded protein is CSATGNRGVRGGYTF.

The count of this clone is one. V gene TRBV6-5 combines with J gene TRBJ2-2; 8 nucleotides align to TRBD1. CDR3 length: 16 amino acids. Germline loops: CDR1 MNHEY, CDR2 SVGAGI. V was pared by 7 bases and J by 4 bases, with 11 bases of the junction left unmatched. For the CDR3, the DNA is TGTGCCAGCACTCACTCAGGGGGCCCCCTCACCGGGGAGCTGTTTTTT. Amino acid sequence: CASTHSGGPLTGELFF.

The rearrangement links TRBV10-3 to TRBJ2-5; D gene uncertain. The CDR3 loop spans 12 amino acids. Deletions cut 4 bases from V and 3 bases from J, with 6 bases between. CDR1 is ENHRY and CDR2 is SYGVKD in the germline V gene. In DNA, the CDR3 is TGTGCCATCAGTGGGTCAGAAGAGACCCAGTACTTC. The encoded protein is CAISGSEETQYF.

The chain is built from TRBV4-1 and TRBJ1-1; no clear D gene. CDR3 length: 14 residues. Germline assignment: CDR1 MGHRA and CDR2 YSYEKL. V lost 1 base and J 6 bases, leaving 12 bases between the germline ends. CDR3 nucleotides: TGCGCCAGCAGCCAAGGCAGAGGAGAGCCTGAAGCTTTCTTT. This sequence encodes CASSQGRGEPEAFF.

The rearrangement uses TRBV18 and TRBJ2-2; a possible D gene is TRBD2 (5 bases). V was shortened by 3 bases and J by 3 bases, with 11 bases between the two germline ends. CDR1 KGHSH and CDR2 LQKENI come from the germline V gene. CDR3 size: 15 residues. This CDR3 reads CASSPGTRDTGELFF. CDR3 in DNA: TGTGCCAGCTCACCCGGCACGCGGGACACCGGGGAGCTGTTTTTT.